The present T cell receptor (beta chain) was sequenced within a study of radiotherapy plus CTLA-4 blockade in lung cancer. The wider study: The study recorded objective responses in approximately 19% of patients and disease control in 31%.

As concerns this clone: Its antigen is unidentified.

Some clones are missing from TCRdb's copy, which holds only in-frame ones; the method was immunoSEQ multiplex PCR. The table records about 95,000 clones, roughly 80% of them present only once. Study-wide results and limits: There was expansion of tumor-derived TCR clones in blood after radiotherapy plus ipilimumab.

The CDR3 is 18 residues long. V dropped 5 bases and J dropped 4 bases, with 21 bases sitting between them. CDR1 SGHAT and CDR2 FQNNGV come from the germline V gene. The starting material was peripheral blood, obtained from a patient treated with radiotherapy plus ipilimumab. J is TRBJ2-6 and V is TRBV11-2; D ambiguous. This receptor was identified in a human donor with non-small cell lung cancer who had stable disease on radiotherapy plus ipilimumab. CDR3 region: CASSHYKRSSTGANVLTF. As DNA, the CDR3 is TGTGCCAGCAGCCATTATAAGAGGTCTTCAACGGGGGCCAACGTCCTGACTTTC.